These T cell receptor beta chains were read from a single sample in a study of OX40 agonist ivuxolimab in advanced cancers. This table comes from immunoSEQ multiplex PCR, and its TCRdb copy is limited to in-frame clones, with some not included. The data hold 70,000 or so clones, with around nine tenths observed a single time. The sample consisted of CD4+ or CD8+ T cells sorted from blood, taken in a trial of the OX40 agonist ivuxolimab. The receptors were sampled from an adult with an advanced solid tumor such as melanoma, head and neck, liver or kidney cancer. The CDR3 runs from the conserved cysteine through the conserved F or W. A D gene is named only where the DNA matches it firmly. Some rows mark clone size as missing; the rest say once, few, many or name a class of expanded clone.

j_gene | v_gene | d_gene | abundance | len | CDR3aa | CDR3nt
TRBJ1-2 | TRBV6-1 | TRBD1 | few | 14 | CASQGRDRGFGYTF | TGTGCCAGCCAGGGGAGGGACAGGGGTTTTGGCTACACCTTC
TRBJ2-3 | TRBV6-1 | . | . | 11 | CASSDGDTQYF | TGTGCCAGCAGTGACGGGGATACGCAGTATTTT
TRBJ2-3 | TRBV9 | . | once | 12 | CASSPGTDTQYF | TGTGCCAGCAGCCCCGGTACAGATACGCAGTATTTT
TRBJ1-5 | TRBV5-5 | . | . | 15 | CASSGGDGHNQPQHF | TGTGCCAGCAGCGGAGGGGACGGGCACAATCAGCCCCAGCATTTT
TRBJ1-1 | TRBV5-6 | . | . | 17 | CASSPLFGQPMNTEAFF | TGTGCCAGCAGCCCGCTTTTTGGGCAGCCGATGAACACTGAAGCTTTCTTT
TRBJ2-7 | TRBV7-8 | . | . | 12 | CASSFSNYEQYF | TGTGCCAGCAGCTTTAGCAACTACGAGCAGTACTTC
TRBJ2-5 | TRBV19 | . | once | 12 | CASNQGRETQYF | TGTGCCAGTAACCAGGGGCGGGAGACCCAGTACTTC
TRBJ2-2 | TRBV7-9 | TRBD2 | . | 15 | CASSPLSGSAGELFF | TGTGCCAGCAGCCCCCTTAGCGGGAGTGCCGGGGAGCTGTTTTTT
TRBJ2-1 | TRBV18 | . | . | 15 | CASSPPGPTYNEQFF | TGTGCCAGCTCACCACCGGGACCCACGTACAATGAGCAGTTCTTC
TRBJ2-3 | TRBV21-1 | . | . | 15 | CASSRWTGSTDTQYF | TGTGCCAGCAGCAGATGGACGGGGAGCACAGATACGCAGTATTTT
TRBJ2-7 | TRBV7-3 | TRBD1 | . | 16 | CASSLTGDRGASEQYF | TGTGCCAGCAGCTTAACGGGTGACAGGGGGGCGAGCGAGCAGTACTTC
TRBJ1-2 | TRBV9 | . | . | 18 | CASSVGGGHGELDYGYTF | TGTGCCAGCAGCGTAGGAGGGGGTCACGGGGAACTGGACTATGGCTACACCTTC
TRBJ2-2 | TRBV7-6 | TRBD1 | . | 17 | CASSPADRGLYTGELFF | TGTGCCAGCAGCCCGGCGGACAGGGGCCTATACACCGGGGAGCTGTTTTTT
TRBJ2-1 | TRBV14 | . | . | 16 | CASSQAGLYKGNEQFF | TGTGCCAGCAGCCAAGCTGGACTGTACAAGGGCAATGAGCAGTTCTTC
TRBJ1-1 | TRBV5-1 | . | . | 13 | CASSTSGVGEAFF | TGCGCCAGCAGCACCTCAGGGGTGGGTGAAGCTTTCTTT
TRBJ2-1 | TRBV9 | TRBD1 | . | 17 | CASSTGTGTGSYNEQFF | TGTGCCAGCAGCACAGGTACCGGGACAGGGTCCTACAATGAGCAGTTCTTC
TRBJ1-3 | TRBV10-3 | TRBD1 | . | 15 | CAARTGMGSGNTIYF | TGTGCCGCGAGGACAGGGATGGGTTCTGGAAACACCATATATTTT
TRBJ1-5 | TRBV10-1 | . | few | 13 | CASSENSNQPQHF | TGCGCCAGCAGTGAGAACAGCAATCAGCCCCAGCATTTT
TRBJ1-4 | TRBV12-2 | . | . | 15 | CASRLYEATNEKLFF | TGTGCAAGTCGCTTATATGAAGCAACTAATGAAAAACTGTTTTTT
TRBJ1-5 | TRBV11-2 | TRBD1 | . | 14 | CASSSGQFNQPQHF | TGTGCCAGCAGCTCGGGACAGTTCAATCAGCCCCAGCATTTT
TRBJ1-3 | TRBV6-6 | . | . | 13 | CATRTPPGNTIYF | TGTGCCACACGGACACCTCCTGGAAACACCATATATTTT
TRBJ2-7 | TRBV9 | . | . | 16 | CASSVEGTGRGYEQYF | TGTGCCAGCAGCGTAGAAGGTACCGGGCGGGGCTACGAGCAGTACTTC
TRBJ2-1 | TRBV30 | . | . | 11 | CAWRRYNEQFF | TGTGCCTGGAGACGGTACAATGAGCAGTTCTTC
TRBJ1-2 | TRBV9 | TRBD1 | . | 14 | CASSAQGGNYGYTF | TGTGCCAGCAGCGCCCAAGGGGGCAACTATGGCTACACCTTC
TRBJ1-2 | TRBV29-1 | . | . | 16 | CSVDRVRDQGDYGYTF | TGCAGCGTTGATAGGGTTCGGGACCAGGGAGACTATGGCTACACCTTC
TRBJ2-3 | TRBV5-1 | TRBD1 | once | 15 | CASSRQGTSTDTQYF | TGCGCCAGCAGCCGACAGGGTACCTCCACAGATACGCAGTATTTT
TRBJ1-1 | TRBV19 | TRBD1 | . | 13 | CASSTDRAGKAFF | TGTGCCAGTAGTACCGACAGGGCCGGGAAAGCTTTCTTT
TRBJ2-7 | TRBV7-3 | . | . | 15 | CASSLTSGGDYEQYF | TGTGCCAGCAGCTTAACGTCAGGGGGGGACTACGAGCAGTACTTC
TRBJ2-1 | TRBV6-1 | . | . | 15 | CASSEEGSSFNEQFF | TGTGCCAGCAGTGAAGAGGGGTCGAGCTTCAATGAGCAGTTCTTC
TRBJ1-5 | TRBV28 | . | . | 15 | CASSGRYRDNQPQHF | TGTGCCAGCAGTGGTAGATACAGGGACAATCAGCCCCAGCATTTT
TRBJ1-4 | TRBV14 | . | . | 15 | CASSQPGGWGEKLFF | TGTGCCAGCAGCCAACCCGGGGGATGGGGTGAAAAACTGTTTTTT
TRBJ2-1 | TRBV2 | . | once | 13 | CASTRTKDNEQFF | TGTGCCAGCACTCGGACGAAGGACAATGAGCAGTTCTTC
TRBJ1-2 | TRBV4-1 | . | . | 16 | CASSQGPFNTNYGYTF | TGCGCCAGCAGCCAAGGGCCCTTCAATACTAACTATGGCTACACCTTC
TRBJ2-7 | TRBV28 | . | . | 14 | CASSPAMYPYEQYF | TGTGCCAGCAGCCCGGCTATGTATCCTTACGAGCAGTACTTC
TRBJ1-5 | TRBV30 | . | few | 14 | CAWSGGGSRQPQHF | TGTGCCTGGAGTGGAGGGGGGTCGCGGCAGCCCCAGCATTTT
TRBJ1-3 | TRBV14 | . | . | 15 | CASSQAGFSGNTIYF | TGTGCCAGCAGCCAAGCGGGGTTCTCTGGAAACACCATATATTTT
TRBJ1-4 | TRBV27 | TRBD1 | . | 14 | CASRSTGGVEKLFF | TGTGCCAGCAGGTCAACAGGGGGAGTAGAAAAACTGTTTTTT
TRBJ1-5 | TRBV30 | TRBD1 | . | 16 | CAWSPWTGNSNQPQHF | TGTGCCTGGAGTCCCTGGACAGGGAATAGCAATCAGCCCCAGCATTTT
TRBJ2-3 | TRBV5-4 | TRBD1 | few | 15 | CASSLGQGAADTQYF | TGTGCCAGCAGTTTGGGACAGGGGGCGGCAGATACGCAGTATTTT
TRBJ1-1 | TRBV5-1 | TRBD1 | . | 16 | CASSLGDRARVTEAFF | TGCGCCAGCAGCTTGGGGGACAGGGCTAGAGTCACTGAAGCTTTCTTT
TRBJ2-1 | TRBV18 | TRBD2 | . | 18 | CASSPRGLAGGKYNEQFF | TGTGCCAGCTCACCAAGGGGACTAGCGGGGGGCAAATACAATGAGCAGTTCTTC
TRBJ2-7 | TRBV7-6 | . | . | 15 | CASSSSGGPLAEQYF | TGTGCCAGCAGCTCAAGTGGGGGCCCTCTTGCCGAGCAGTACTTC
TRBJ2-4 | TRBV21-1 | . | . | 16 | CASSKYFLIAKNIQYF | TGTGCCAGCAGCAAATACTTCTTAATAGCCAAAAACATTCAGTACTTC
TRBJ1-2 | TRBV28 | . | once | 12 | CASSQGGDGYTF | TGTGCCAGCAGTCAAGGGGGGGATGGCTACACCTTC
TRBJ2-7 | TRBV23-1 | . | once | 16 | CASGGRVAALSYEQYF | TGCGCCAGCGGCGGACGGGTAGCAGCACTCTCCTACGAGCAGTACTTC
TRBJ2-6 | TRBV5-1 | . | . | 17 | CASSLSLIDSGANVLTF | TGCGCCAGCAGCTTGTCCCTTATAGATTCTGGGGCCAACGTCCTGACTTTC
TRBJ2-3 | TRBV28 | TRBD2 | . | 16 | CASRGTSGGYTDTQYF | TGTGCCAGCAGGGGCACTAGCGGGGGGTACACAGATACGCAGTATTTT
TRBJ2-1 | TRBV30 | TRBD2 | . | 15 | CAWELTSGGYNEQFF | TGTGCCTGGGAACTGACTAGCGGGGGCTACAATGAGCAGTTCTTC
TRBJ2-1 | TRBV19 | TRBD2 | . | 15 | CASSGGGPPYNEQFF | TGTGCCAGTAGTGGGGGGGGACCCCCCTACAATGAGCAGTTCTTC
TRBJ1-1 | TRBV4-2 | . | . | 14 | CASSQGPANTEAFF | TGTGCCAGCAGCCAAGGACCGGCAAACACTGAAGCTTTCTTT
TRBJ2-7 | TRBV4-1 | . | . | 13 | CASSEFLDYEQYF | TGCGCCAGCAGTGAGTTCCTTGACTACGAGCAGTACTTC
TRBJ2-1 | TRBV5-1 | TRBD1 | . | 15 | CASSRDRASYNEQFF | TGCGCCAGCAGCCGGGACAGGGCATCCTACAATGAGCAGTTCTTC
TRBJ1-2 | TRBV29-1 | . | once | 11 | CSGGGQAGYTF | TGCAGCGGTGGGGGGCAGGCAGGCTACACCTTC
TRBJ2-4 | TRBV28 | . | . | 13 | CASSAPDRLVQYF | TGTGCCAGCAGTGCGCCGGACAGATTGGTTCAGTACTTC
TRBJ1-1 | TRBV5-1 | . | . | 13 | CASSWERNTEAFF | TGCGCCAGCAGCTGGGAGAGAAACACTGAAGCTTTCTTT
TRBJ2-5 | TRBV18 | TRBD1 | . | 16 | CASSPLSGQGQETQYF | TGTGCCAGCTCACCACTTTCAGGACAGGGCCAAGAGACCCAGTACTTC
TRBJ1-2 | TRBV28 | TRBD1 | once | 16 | CASSVPQGLSNYGYTF | TGTGCCAGCAGTGTCCCACAGGGGTTAAGTAACTATGGCTACACCTTC
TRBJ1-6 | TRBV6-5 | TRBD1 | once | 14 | CASSYRQGAVPLHF | TGTGCCAGCAGCTACCGACAGGGGGCGGTACCCCTCCACTTT